This TCR beta chain comes out of a study of Tregs in tolerant kidney transplant recipients. Findings of the study overall: In tolerant patients, donor-specific Tregs outgrew total Tregs, suggesting antigen-driven expansion.

Turning to this clone: Its target is unknown.

Mixed chimerism was transient after nonmyeloablative marrow transplants from related graft donors. CD4+CD25+CD127- Tregs, CD4+CD25- non-Tregs, CD4 and CD8 cells were sorted. Germline V gene data show CDR1 as SGHRS and CDR2 as YFSETQ. The CDR3 is made up of 16 amino acids. After removal of 2 bases from V and 4 bases from J, the junction contained 6 bases not matched to a gene. Only in-frame clones appear in the TCRdb table, and some are missing; sequencing was by immunoSEQ multiplex PCR. The repertoire holds tens of thousands of clones, with 93% as singletons. The receptor comes from a human patient who received a combined kidney and bone marrow transplant. Some T cells may have originated in the graft donor. The chain is built from TRBV5-1 and TRBJ1-1, with 12 bases matching TRBD1. Material: CD4+ T cells from blood (PBMCs), obtained 12 months after the transplant. CDR3 nucleotide sequence: TGCGCCAGCAGCTTCCTCCGGGACAGGGGGCTCACTGAAGCTTTCTTT. Translating gives CASSFLRDRGLTEAFF.